The clone carrying this T cell receptor (beta chain) was recorded many times. The sample is drawn from a study of early T cells in non-severe SARS-CoV-2 infection. Study details: Bulk RNA from unsorted whole blood was sequenced; chains were unpaired.

TCRdb ran MiXCR on the 5' RACE reads and lists one entry per CDR3 protein. The profile shows over 50,000 distinct CDR3 sequences, roughly 8.2% of them singletons. CDR3 length: 15 residues. The junction had 7 bases not matched to a gene; V was cut back by 3 bases and J by 8 bases. The receptor was isolated from an adult who was a healthcare worker with PCR-confirmed SARS-CoV-2 infection or an uninfected control (not recorded which). What was sequenced was whole blood. J is TRBJ2-1 and V is TRBV12-3 or TRBV12-4, with 10 bases lining up with TRBD2. The CDR3 DNA is TGTGCCAGCAGTTTTCTAGCGGGAGCTGGGGATGAGCAGTTCTTC. It is translated as CASSFLAGAGDEQFF.